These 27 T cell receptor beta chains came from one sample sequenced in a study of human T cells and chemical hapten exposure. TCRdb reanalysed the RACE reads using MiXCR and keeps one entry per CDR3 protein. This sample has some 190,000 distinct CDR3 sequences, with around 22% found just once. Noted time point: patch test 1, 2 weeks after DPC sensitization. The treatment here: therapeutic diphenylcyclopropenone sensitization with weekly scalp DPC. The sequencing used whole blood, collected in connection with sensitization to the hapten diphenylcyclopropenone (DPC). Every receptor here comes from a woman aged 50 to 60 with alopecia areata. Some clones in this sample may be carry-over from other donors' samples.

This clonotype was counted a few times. The CDR3 DNA follows: TGTGCCAGCACGGGGCAGGGAACCTACGAGCAGTACTTC. Translated: CASTGQGTYEQYF. The chain joins TRBV27 to TRBJ2-7, with D possibly called TRBD1 or TRBD2 (5 bases each). This CDR3 region has 13 residues. Germline V lookup: CDR1 MNHEY, CDR2 SMNVEV (reference sequence). Trimming removed 7 bases at V and 2 bases at J, with 12 bases between.

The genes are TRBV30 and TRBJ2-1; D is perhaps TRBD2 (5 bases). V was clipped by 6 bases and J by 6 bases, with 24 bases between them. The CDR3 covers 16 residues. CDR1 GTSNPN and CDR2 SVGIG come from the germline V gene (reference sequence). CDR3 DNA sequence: TGTGCCTGCGTAATTAGGAGGATACAATGGGGCAATGAGCAGTTCTTC. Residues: CACVIRRIQWGNEQFF.

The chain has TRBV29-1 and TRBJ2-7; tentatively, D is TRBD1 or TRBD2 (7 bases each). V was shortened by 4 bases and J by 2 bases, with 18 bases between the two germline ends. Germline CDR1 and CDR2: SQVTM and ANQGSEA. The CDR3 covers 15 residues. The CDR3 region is CSVVGGLGGAYEQYF. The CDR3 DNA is TGCAGCGTTGTAGGGGGCCTAGGGGGGGCCTACGAGCAGTACTTC.

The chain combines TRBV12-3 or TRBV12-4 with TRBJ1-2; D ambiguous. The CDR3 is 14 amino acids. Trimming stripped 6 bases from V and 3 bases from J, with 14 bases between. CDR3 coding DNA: TGTGCCAGCAGCGCGACCACAACGTACTATGGCTACACCTTC. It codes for CASSATTTYYGYTF.

In DNA form, the CDR3 reads TGTGCCAGTAGTGGGGTAGCGGGAGTGTACGAGCAGTACTTC. Amino acid sequence: CASSGVAGVYEQYF. The V and J genes are TRBV19 and TRBJ2-7; 9 bases map to TRBD2. Losses at the gene ends were 5 bases for V and 4 bases for J; bases not matched to a gene: 6. There are 14 residues in the CDR3. Germline CDR1 and CDR2: LNHDA and SQIVND (reference sequence).

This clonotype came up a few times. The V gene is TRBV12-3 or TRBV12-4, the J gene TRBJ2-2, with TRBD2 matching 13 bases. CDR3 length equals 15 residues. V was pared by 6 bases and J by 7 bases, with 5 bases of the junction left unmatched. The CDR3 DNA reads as TGTGCCAGCAGGCCAACTAGCGGGAGGGTCGGGGAGCTGTTTTTT. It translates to CASRPTSGRVGELFF.

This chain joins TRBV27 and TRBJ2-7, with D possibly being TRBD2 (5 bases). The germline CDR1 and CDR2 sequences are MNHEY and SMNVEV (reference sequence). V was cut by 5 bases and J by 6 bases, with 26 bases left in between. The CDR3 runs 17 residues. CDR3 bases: TGTGCCAGCAGTCCTCCGAGGGCTCAACCAATTTTGTCCGAGCAGTACTTC. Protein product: CASSPPRAQPILSEQYF.

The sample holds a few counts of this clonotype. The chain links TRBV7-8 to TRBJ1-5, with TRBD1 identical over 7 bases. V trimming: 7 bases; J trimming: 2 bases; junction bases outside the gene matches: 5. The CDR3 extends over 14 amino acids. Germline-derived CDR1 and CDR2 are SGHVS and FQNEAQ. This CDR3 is CASTLTGGNQPQHF. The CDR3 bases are TGTGCCAGCACCCTTACAGGGGGCAATCAGCCCCAGCATTTT.

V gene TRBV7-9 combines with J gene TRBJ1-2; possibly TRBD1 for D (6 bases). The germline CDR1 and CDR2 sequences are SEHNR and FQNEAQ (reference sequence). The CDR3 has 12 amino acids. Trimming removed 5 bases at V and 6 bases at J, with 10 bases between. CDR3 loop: CASSPGEHGYTF. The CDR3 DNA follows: TGTGCCAGCAGCCCAGGGGAACATGGCTACACCTTC. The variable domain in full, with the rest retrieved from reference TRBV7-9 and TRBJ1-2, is DTGVSQNPRHKITKRGQNVTFRCDPISEHNRLYWYRQTLGQGPEFLTYFQNEAQLEKSRLLSDRFSAERPKGSFSTLEIQRTEQGDSAMYLCASSPGEHGYTFGSGTRLTVV.

In DNA form, the CDR3 reads TGCAGTGCTAGAGCCGAGGGGGCCGGGTTCTCCTATAATTCACCCCTCCACTTT. It encodes CSARAEGAGFSYNSPLHF. This rearrangement joins TRBV20-1 to TRBJ1-6; 7 bases line up with TRBD1. The CDR3 is 18 residues long. In germline, CDR1 is DFQATT, CDR2 SNEGSKA (reference sequence). V lost 1 base and J lost 0; bases outside the gene matches: 9.

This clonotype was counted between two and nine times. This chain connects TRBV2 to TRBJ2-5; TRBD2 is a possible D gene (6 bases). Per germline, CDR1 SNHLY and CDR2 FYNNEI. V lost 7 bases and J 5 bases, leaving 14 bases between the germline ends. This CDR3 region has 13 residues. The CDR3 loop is CASTGLSGETQYF. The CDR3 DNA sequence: TGTGCCAGCACCGGACTAAGCGGGGAGACCCAGTACTTC.

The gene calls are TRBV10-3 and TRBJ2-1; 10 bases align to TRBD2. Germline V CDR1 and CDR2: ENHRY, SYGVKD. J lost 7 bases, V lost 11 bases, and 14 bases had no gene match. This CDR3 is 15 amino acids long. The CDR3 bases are TGTGCCGCCGGGACTAGCGAACCCCCGGGGAATGAGCAGTTCTTC. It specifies CAAGTSEPPGNEQFF.

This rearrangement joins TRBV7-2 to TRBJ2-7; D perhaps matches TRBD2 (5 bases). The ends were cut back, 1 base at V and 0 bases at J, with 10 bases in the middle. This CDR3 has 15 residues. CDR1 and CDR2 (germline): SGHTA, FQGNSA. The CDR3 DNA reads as TGTGCCAGCAGCTTAGATAGCGCGAGCTCCTACGAGCAGTACTTC. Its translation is CASSLDSASSYEQYF.

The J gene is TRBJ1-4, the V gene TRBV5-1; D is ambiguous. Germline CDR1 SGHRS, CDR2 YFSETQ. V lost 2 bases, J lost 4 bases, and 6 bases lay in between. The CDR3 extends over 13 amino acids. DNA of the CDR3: TGCGCCAGCAGCTTCGGGGTTAATGAAAAACTGTTTTTT. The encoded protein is CASSFGVNEKLFF.

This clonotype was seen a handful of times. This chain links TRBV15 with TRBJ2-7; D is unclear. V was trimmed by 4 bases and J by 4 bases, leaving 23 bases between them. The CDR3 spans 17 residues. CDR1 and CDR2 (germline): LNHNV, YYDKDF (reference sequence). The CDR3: CATSTKNYGSARYEQYF. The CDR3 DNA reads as TGTGCCACCAGCACCAAAAACTACGGCAGCGCCCGGTACGAGCAGTACTTC.

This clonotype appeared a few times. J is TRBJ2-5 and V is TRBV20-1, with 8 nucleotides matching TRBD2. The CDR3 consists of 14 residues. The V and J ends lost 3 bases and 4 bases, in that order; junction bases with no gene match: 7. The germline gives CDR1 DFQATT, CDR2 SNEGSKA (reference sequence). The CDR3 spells CSASTLAGPETQYF. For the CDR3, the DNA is TGCAGTGCTAGCACTCTAGCGGGTCCAGAGACCCAGTACTTC.

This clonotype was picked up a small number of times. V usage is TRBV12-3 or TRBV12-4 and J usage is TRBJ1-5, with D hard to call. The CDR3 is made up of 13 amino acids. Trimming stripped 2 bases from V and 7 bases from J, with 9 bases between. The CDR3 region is CASSLLGRQPQHF. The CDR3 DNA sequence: TGTGCCAGCAGTTTATTGGGCCGGCAGCCCCAGCATTTT.

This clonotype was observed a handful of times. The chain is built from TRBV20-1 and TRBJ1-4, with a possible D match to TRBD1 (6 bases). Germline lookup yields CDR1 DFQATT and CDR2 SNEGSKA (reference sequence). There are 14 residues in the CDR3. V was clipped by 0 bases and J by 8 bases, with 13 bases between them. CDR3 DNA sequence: TGCAGTGCTAGAGACAGGGGTGAGGGGGAAAAACTGTTTTTT. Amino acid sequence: CSARDRGEGEKLFF.

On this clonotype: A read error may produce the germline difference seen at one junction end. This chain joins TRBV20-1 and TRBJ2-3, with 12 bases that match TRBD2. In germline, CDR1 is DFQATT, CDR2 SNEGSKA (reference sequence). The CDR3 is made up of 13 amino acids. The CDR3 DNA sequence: TGCAGTGCTAGGGTAACTAGCGGGAGGCCGCCAGGCTTT. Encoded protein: CSARVTSGRPPGF.

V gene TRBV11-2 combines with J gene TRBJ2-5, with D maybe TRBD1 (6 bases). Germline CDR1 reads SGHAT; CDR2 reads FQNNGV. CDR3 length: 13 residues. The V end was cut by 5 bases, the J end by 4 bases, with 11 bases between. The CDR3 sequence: CASSRGQRETQYF. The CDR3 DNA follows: TGTGCCAGCAGCCGAGGACAGCGAGAGACCCAGTACTTC. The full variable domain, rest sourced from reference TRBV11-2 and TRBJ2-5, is EAGVAQSPRYKIIEKRQSVAFWCNPISGHATLYWYQQILGQGPKLLIQFQNNGVVDDSQLPKDRFSAERLKGVDSTLKIQPAKLEDSAVYLCASSRGQRETQYFGPGTRLLVL.

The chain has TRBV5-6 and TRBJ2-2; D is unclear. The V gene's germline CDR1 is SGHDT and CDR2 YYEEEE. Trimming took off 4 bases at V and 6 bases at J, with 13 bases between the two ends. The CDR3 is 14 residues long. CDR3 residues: CASSRNMGAGELFF. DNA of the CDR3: TGTGCCAGCAGCCGCAACATGGGTGCCGGGGAGCTGTTTTTT.

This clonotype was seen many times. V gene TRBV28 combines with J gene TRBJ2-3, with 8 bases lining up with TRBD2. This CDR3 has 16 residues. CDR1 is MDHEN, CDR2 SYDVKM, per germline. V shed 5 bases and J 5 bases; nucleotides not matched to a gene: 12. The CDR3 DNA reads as TGTGCCAGCAGTCCCCCTCAGCGGGAGCGCCGAGATACGCAGTATTTT. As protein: CASSPPQRERRDTQYF.

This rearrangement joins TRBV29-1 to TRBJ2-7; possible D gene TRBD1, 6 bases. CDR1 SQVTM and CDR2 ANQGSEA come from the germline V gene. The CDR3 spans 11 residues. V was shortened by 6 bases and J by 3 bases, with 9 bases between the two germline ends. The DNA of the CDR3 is TGCAGCGTAGGACAGATCTACGAGCAGTACTTC. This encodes CSVGQIYEQYF.

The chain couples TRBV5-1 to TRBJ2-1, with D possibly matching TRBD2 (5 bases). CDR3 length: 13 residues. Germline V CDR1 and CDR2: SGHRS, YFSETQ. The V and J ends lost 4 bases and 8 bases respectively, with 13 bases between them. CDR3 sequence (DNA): TGCGCCAGCAGCCCCGTACTAGGCGATGAGCAGTTCTTC. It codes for CASSPVLGDEQFF. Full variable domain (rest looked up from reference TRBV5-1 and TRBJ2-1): KAGVTQTPRYLIKTRGQQVTLSCSPISGHRSVSWYQQTPGQGLQFLFEYFSETQRNKGNFPGRFSGRQFSNSRSEMNVSTLELGDSALYLCASSPVLGDEQFFGPGTRLTVL.

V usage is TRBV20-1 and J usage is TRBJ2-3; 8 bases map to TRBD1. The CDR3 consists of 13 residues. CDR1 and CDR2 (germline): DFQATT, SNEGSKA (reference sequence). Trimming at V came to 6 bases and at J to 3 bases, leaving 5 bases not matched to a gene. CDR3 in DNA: TGCAGTGCCAACAGACAGGGGACAGATACGCAGTATTTT. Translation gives CSANRQGTDTQYF.

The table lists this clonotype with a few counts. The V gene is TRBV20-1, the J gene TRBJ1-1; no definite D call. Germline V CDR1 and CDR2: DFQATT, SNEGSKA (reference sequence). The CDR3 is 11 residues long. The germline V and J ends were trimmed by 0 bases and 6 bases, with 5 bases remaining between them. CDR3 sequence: CSARDVPEAFF. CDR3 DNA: TGCAGTGCTAGAGATGTGCCTGAAGCTTTCTTT.

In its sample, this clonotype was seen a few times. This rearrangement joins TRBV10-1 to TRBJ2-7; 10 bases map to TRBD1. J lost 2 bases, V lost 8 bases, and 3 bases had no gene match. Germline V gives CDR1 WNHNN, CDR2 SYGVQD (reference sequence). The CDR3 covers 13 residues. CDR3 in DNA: TGCGCCAGCGGGGGACAGGGGCCCTACGAGCAGTACTTC. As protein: CASGGQGPYEQYF.